This T cell receptor (beta chain) was profiled in a study of blood T cell repertoires in COVID-19. This clone was counted once. The method was immunoSEQ multiplex PCR; TCRdb's version includes in-frame clones alone and lacks a portion of them. In the table there are 120,000 to 150,000 clones, approximately 90% of which are singletons. The TCR originated in a middle-aged woman with acute or convalescent COVID-19. The sequencing sample was made of peripheral blood.

CDR3 nucleotides: TGTGCCAGCAACCGACCCCTTACCGGGACTAGCGGGAGAGGGGGTTACAATGAGCAGTTCTTC. Amino acids: CASNRPLTGTSGRGGYNEQFF. The genes are TRBV9 and TRBJ2-1, with 14 bases aligning to TRBD2. Germline V gene data show CDR1 as SGDLS and CDR2 as YYNGEE. The length of the CDR3 is 21 residues. The V segment lost 6 bases and the J segment 4 bases; nucleotides outside the gene matches: 21.